This TCR beta chain was recorded in a study of control samples from healthy donors and cancer patients. Produced via immunoSEQ multiplex PCR; TCRdb's table is partial and in-frame only. The sample has about 70,000 clones, approximately 87% seen once. The CDR3 extends over 15 amino acids. Germline loops: CDR1 SSHAT, CDR2 FNYEAQ (reference sequence). Trimming took off 1 base at V and 4 bases at J, with 11 bases between the two ends. The TCR originated in a man aged 50-60 years in good health. The gene calls are TRBV7-7 and TRBJ2-1, with TRBD2 as a possible D gene (6 bases). The sample was blood. The CDR3 sequence: CASSLDRGTYNEQFF. CDR3 sequence (DNA): TGTGCCAGCAGCTTAGACCGGGGGACTTACAATGAGCAGTTCTTC. Full variable domain (missing parts from reference TRBV7-7 and TRBJ2-1): GAGVSQSPRYKVTKRGQDVTLRCDPISSHATLYWYQQALGQGPEFLTYFNYEAQPDKSGLPSDRFSAERPEGSISTLTIQRTEQRDSAMYRCASSLDRGTYNEQFFGPGTRLTVL.